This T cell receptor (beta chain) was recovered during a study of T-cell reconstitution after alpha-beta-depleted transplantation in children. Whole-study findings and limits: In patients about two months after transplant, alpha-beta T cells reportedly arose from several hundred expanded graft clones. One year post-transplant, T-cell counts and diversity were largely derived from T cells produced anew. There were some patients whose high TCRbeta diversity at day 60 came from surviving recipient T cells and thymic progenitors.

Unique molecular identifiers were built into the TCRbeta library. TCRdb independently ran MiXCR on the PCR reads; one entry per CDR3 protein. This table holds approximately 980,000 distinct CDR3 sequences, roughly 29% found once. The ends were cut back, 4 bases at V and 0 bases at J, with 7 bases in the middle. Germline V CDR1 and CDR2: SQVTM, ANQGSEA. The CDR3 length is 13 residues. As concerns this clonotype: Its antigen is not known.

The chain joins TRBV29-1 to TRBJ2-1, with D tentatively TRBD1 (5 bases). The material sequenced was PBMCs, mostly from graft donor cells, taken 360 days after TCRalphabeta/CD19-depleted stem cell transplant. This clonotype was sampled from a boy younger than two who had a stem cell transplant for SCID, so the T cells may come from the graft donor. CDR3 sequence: CSVAGYSYNEQFF. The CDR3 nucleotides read TGCAGCGTTGCAGGGTACTCCTACAATGAGCAGTTCTTC.